This TCR beta chain was found in a study of identical twins. This clonotype was seen a handful of times. Its antigen is unknown. The CDR3 totals 21 residues. Germline assignment: CDR1 SGHAT and CDR2 FQDESV (reference sequence). The trim removed 2 bases at V and 0 bases at J, leaving 15 bases unmatched. Study outcomes and limitations: Conclusions were drawn cross-sectionally by statistical analysis, without following the same donors.

TCRdb re-called the 5' RACE reads with MiXCR, one entry per CDR3 protein. The table lists 1.5 million to 2 million distinct CDR3 sequences, about 31% of them singletons, with over 0.25% in the top ten. The sequence was collected from a newborn girl in good health. Sequenced input: cord blood. V gene TRBV11-1 combines with J gene TRBJ2-1; 11 bases are a match to TRBD2. In DNA form, the CDR3 reads TGTGCCAGCAGCTTATCTTTCGCGACTAGCGGGATGCGGCTCTCCTACAATGAGCAGTTCTTC. Translated: CASSLSFATSGMRLSYNEQFF.